A selection of T cell receptor beta chains follows, all from one sample in a study of cytomegalovirus exposure and HLA in healthy donors. Produced via immunoSEQ multiplex PCR; TCRdb's table is partial and in-frame only. The data hold some 71,000 clones, with around 74% observed a single time. Sequenced material: PBMCs. The receptor source for this set is a woman aged 25-40 years in good health and CMV-seropositive. CDR3s include the opening cysteine and the closing phenylalanine or tryptophan. The D gene is left open where the match is weak. Clone size is given for some rows only: seen once, a few or many times, or a class if the clone is expanded.

J: TRBJ1-1
D: .
V: TRBV30
size: .
DNA: TGTGCCTGGAGCCAACAGCGTAGGGGAGCTTTCTTT
CDR3: CAWSQQRRGAFF

J: TRBJ2-1
D: TRBD2
V: TRBV4-1
size: .
DNA: TGCGCCAGCAGCCTGGCGGGAGATTACAATGAGCAGTTCTTC
CDR3: CASSLAGDYNEQFF

J: TRBJ1-5
D: .
V: TRBV5-1
size: few
DNA: TGCGCCAGCAGCAGGGGTCACAATCAGCCCCAGCATTTT
CDR3: CASSRGHNQPQHF

J: TRBJ1-1
D: TRBD1
V: TRBV19
size: once
DNA: TGTGCCAGTAGAGGGACAGGGTTCACTGAAGCTTTCTTT
CDR3: CASRGTGFTEAFF

J: TRBJ1-1
D: TRBD1
V: TRBV7-9
size: once
DNA: TGTGCCAGCAGCTCCGATAGGGGACAGGGGAACACTGAAGCTTTCTTT
CDR3: CASSSDRGQGNTEAFF

J: TRBJ2-1
D: TRBD1
V: TRBV28
size: few
DNA: TGTGCCAGCAACCCGACAGGGAAGGGCCAGAGTGAGCAGTTCTTC
CDR3: CASNPTGKGQSEQFF

J: TRBJ2-5
D: .
V: TRBV2
size: .
DNA: TGTGCCAGCACTATGGGGTCGAGGGCCGGAGAGACCCAGTACTTC
CDR3: CASTMGSRAGETQYF

J: TRBJ2-7
D: .
V: TRBV29-1
size: .
DNA: TGCAGCGTCCTTTTACCCCTAGTCGCCTACGAGCAGTACTTC
CDR3: CSVLLPLVAYEQYF

J: TRBJ1-1
D: .
V: TRBV2
size: few
DNA: TGTGCCAGCAGGGCTACGGGAATGAACACTGAAGCTTTCTTT
CDR3: CASRATGMNTEAFF

J: TRBJ2-3
D: TRBD1
V: TRBV7-2
size: .
DNA: TGTGCCAGCAGCCGGGACAGGGGGACAGATACGCAGTATTTT
CDR3: CASSRDRGTDTQYF

J: TRBJ1-1
D: .
V: TRBV19
size: once
DNA: TGTGCCAGTAGTGCCGGGACACCGAACACTGAAGCTTTCTTT
CDR3: CASSAGTPNTEAFF

J: TRBJ1-2
D: TRBD1
V: TRBV25-1
size: .
DNA: TGTGCCAGCAGTGACCCCGGGACAGGGCTTGGCTACACCTTC
CDR3: CASSDPGTGLGYTF

J: TRBJ2-7
D: .
V: TRBV7-2
size: .
DNA: TGTGCCAGCAGCTCTCGGGTGACCTACGAGCAGTACTTC
CDR3: CASSSRVTYEQYF

J: TRBJ1-2
D: .
V: TRBV14
size: .
DNA: TGTGCCAGCAGCCAATACTCCTGGGGCTACACCTTC
CDR3: CASSQYSWGYTF

J: TRBJ2-5
D: .
V: TRBV6-5
size: .
DNA: TGTGCCAGCAGCCGCGCCCCACAGGGAGGGGAGACCCAGTACTTC
CDR3: CASSRAPQGGETQYF

J: TRBJ2-7
D: TRBD2
V: TRBV5-1
size: .
DNA: TGCGCCAGCAGCACGGGGGGACACGAGCAGTACTTC
CDR3: CASSTGGHEQYF

J: TRBJ1-1
D: .
V: TRBV10-3
size: .
DNA: TGTGCCATCAGGGAATCGAGCAGGGCTTTCACTGAAGCTTTCTTT
CDR3: CAIRESSRAFTEAFF

J: TRBJ1-2
D: .
V: TRBV28
size: .
DNA: TGTGCCAGCAACAGTGTGGGACAAAGAATAGATGGCTACACCTTC
CDR3: CASNSVGQRIDGYTF

J: TRBJ2-7
D: TRBD2
V: TRBV4-1
size: .
DNA: TGCGCCAGCAGCCAAGATTGGCGGGAGATCTACGAGCAGTACTTC
CDR3: CASSQDWREIYEQYF

J: TRBJ2-1
D: .
V: TRBV7-2
size: .
DNA: TGTGCCAGCAGCTCGGAAGCGAGCAATGAGCAGTTCTTC
CDR3: CASSSEASNEQFF

J: TRBJ1-5
D: .
V: TRBV13
size: .
DNA: TGTGCCAGCAGCTTATCCGGGTTAGGGGCCAATCAGCCCCAGCATTTT
CDR3: CASSLSGLGANQPQHF

J: TRBJ1-4
D: TRBD1
V: TRBV4-3
size: .
DNA: TGCGCCAGCAGCCAAGATTGGACAGGAAATGAAAAACTGTTTTTT
CDR3: CASSQDWTGNEKLFF

J: TRBJ1-1
D: .
V: TRBV30
size: .
DNA: TGTGCCTGGAGCCCGGGACTTCCGAACACTGAAGCTTTCTTT
CDR3: CAWSPGLPNTEAFF

J: TRBJ1-2
D: .
V: TRBV4-1
size: .
DNA: TGCGCCAGCAGCCAAGATCAGGCGGGGCGTTATGGCTACACCTTC
CDR3: CASSQDQAGRYGYTF

J: TRBJ2-1
D: TRBD2
V: TRBV30
size: .
DNA: TGTGCCTGGAGTTCCTGGACTAGCGGGAGGGTTAATGAGCAGTTCTTC
CDR3: CAWSSWTSGRVNEQFF

J: TRBJ2-6
D: .
V: TRBV18
size: .
DNA: TGTGCCAGCTCGGGACTGGGCTCTGGGGCCAACGTCCTGACTTTC
CDR3: CASSGLGSGANVLTF

J: TRBJ2-3
D: .
V: TRBV7-8
size: .
DNA: TGTGCCAGCAGCTCCCCAATTCGGGTAAAGGCCGCTCGTACGCAGTATTTT
CDR3: CASSSPIRVKAARTQYF

J: TRBJ2-1
D: TRBD2
V: TRBV7-3
size: few
DNA: TGTGCCAGCAGTAAGGGACTAGGGGCATACAATGAGCAGTTCTTC
CDR3: CASSKGLGAYNEQFF

J: TRBJ2-1
D: TRBD2
V: TRBV7-9
size: few
DNA: TGTGCCAGCAGCCCCGGACTAGCGGGAGAGGCTGAGCAGTTCTTC
CDR3: CASSPGLAGEAEQFF

J: TRBJ2-7
D: .
V: TRBV30
size: .
DNA: TGTGCCTGGAGTAACCCGGGACAAAGACTCTACGAGCAGTACTTC
CDR3: CAWSNPGQRLYEQYF

J: TRBJ2-6
D: .
V: TRBV30
size: .
DNA: TGTGCCTGGAGTTTAACAGCCTCTGGGGCCAACGTCCTGACTTTC
CDR3: CAWSLTASGANVLTF

J: TRBJ2-2
D: .
V: TRBV4-3
size: many
DNA: TGCGCCAGCAGCCAAGATTGGTTAGAAGCCGGGGAGCTGTTTTTT
CDR3: CASSQDWLEAGELFF

J: TRBJ2-7
D: TRBD1
V: TRBV29-1
size: .
DNA: TGCAGCGTTGACCTCGGACAGGCAAGAGGCGAGCAGTACTTC
CDR3: CSVDLGQARGEQYF

J: TRBJ2-1
D: .
V: TRBV18
size: .
DNA: TGTGCCAGCTCACTGAGGACGAGGGAGGATGAGCAGTTCTTC
CDR3: CASSLRTREDEQFF

J: TRBJ2-7
D: .
V: TRBV5-1
size: .
DNA: TGCGCCAGCAGCCTGACAGTCACAAGCTCCTACGAGCAGTACTTC
CDR3: CASSLTVTSSYEQYF

J: TRBJ1-4
D: .
V: TRBV5-1
size: .
DNA: TGCGCCAGCAGCGCATCGGGACACAGGGATGAAAAACTGTTTTTT
CDR3: CASSASGHRDEKLFF

J: TRBJ2-2
D: TRBD1
V: TRBV28
size: .
DNA: TGTGCCAGCAGGACGACAGGGAGCACCGGGGAGCTGTTTTTT
CDR3: CASRTTGSTGELFF